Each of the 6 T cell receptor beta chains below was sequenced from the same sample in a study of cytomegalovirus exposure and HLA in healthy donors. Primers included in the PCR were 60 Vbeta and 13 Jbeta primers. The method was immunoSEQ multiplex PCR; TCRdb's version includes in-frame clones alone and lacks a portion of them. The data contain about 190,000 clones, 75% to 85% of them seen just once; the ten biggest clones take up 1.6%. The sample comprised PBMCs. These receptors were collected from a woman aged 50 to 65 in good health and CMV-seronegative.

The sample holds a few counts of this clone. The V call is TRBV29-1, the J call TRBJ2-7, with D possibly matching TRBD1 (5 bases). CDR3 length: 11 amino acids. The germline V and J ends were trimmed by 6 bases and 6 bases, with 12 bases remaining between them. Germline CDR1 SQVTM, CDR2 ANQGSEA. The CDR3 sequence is CSVGRASEQYF. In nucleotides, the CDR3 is TGCAGCGTCGGCAGGGCTAGCGAGCAGTACTTC.

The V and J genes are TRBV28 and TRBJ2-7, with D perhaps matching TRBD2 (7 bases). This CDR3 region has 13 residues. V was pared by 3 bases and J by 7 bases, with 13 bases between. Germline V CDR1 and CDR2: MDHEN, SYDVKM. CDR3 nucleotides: TGTGCCAGCAGTTTGGCGGGGGCTAGGGAGCAGTACTTC. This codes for CASSLAGAREQYF.

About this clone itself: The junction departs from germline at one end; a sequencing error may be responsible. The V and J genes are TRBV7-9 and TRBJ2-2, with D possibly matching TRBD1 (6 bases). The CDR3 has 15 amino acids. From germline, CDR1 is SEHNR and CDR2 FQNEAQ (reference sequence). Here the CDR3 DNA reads TGTGCCAGCAGCTCGACCCAGGGGAACGCCGGGGAGCTGTTTTTT. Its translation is CASSSTQGNAGELFF.

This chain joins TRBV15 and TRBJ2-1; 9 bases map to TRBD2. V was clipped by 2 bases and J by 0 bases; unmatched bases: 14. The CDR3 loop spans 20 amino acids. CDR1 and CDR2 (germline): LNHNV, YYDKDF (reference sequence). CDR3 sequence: CATSRHRGSSGISSYNEQFF. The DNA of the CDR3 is TGTGCCACCAGCAGACACAGGGGCTCTAGCGGGATCAGCTCCTACAATGAGCAGTTCTTC.

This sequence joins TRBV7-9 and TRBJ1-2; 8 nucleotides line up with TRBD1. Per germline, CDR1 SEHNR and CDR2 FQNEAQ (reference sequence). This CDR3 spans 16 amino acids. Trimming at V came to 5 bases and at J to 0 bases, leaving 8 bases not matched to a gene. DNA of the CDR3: TGTGCCAGCAGCCCGGGCAGGGGGCAATCTAACTATGGCTACACCTTC. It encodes CASSPGRGQSNYGYTF.

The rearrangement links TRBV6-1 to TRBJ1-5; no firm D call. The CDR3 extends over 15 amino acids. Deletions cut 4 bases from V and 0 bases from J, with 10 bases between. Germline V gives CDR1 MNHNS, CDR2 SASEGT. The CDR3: CASSALQNSNQPQHF. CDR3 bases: TGTGCCAGCAGTGCTTTACAGAATAGCAATCAGCCCCAGCATTTT.